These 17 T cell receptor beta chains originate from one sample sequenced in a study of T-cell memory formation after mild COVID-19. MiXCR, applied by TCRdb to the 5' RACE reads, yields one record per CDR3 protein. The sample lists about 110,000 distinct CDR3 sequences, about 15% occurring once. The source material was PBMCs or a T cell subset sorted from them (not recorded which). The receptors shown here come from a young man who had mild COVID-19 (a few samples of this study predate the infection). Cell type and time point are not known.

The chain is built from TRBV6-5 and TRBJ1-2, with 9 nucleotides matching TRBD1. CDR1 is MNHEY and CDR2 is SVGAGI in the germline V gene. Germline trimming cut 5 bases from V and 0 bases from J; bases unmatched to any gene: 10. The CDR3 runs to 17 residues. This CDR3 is CASSHNDRGSSNYGYTF. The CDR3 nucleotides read TGTGCCAGCAGTCACAATGACAGGGGGTCGTCTAACTATGGCTACACCTTC.

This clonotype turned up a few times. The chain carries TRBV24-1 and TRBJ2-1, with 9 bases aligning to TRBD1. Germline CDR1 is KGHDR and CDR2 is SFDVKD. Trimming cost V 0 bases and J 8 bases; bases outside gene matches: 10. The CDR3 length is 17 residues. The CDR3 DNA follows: TGTGCCACCAGTGATTTGGCGAGACAGGGGGTCGGCGATGAGCAGTTCTTC. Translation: CATSDLARQGVGDEQFF.

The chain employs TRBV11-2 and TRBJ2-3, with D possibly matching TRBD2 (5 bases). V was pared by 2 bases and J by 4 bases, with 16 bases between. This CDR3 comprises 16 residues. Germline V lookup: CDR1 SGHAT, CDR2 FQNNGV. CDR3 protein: CASSLPSVGVADTQYF. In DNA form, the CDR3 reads TGTGCCAGCAGCTTACCTAGTGTCGGGGTAGCAGATACGCAGTATTTT. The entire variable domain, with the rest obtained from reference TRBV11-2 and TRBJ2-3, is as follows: EAGVAQSPRYKIIEKRQSVAFWCNPISGHATLYWYQQILGQGPKLLIQFQNNGVVDDSQLPKDRFSAERLKGVDSTLKIQPAKLEDSAVYLCASSLPSVGVADTQYFGPGTRLTVL.

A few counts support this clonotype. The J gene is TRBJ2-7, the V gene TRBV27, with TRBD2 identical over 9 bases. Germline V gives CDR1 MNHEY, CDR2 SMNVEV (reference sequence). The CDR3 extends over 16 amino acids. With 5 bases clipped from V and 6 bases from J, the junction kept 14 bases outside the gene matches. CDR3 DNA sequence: TGTGCCAGCAGTCCACGTATGCGGGGGGGCCGGTCCGAGCAGTACTTC. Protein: CASSPRMRGGRSEQYF.

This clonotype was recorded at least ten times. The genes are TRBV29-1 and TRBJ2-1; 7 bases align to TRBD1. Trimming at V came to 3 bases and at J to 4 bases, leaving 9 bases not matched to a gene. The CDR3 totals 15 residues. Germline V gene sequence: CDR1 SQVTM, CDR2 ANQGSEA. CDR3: CSVENRGRVYNEQFF. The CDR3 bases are TGCAGCGTTGAGAACAGGGGTCGGGTGTACAATGAGCAGTTCTTC.

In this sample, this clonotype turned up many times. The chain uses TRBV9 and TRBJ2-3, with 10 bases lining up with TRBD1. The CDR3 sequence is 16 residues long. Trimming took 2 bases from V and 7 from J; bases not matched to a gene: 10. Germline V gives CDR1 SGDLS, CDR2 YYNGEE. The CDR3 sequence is CASSVVGTGAPNTQYF. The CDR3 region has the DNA TGTGCCAGCAGCGTCGTCGGGACAGGGGCCCCAAATACGCAGTATTTT.

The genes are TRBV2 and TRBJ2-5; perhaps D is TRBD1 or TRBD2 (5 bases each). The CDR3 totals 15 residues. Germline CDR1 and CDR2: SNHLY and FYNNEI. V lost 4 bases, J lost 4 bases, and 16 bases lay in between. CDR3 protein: CASSARQRGAETQYF. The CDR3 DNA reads TGTGCCAGCAGTGCCAGGCAGAGGGGAGCAGAGACCCAGTACTTC.

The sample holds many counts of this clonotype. CDR3 loop: CASSQGARNEQFF. As DNA, the CDR3 is TGTGCCAGCAGCCAGGGGGCGCGCAATGAGCAGTTCTTC. The chain has TRBV12-3 or TRBV12-4 and TRBJ2-1, with 8 bases fitting TRBD1. J was trimmed by 6 bases and V by 6 bases; bases with no gene match: 4. The CDR3 length is 13 residues.

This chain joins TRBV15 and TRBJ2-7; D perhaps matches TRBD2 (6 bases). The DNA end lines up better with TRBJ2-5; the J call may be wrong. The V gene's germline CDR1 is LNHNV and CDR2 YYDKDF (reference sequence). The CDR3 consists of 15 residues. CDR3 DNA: TGTGCCACCAGCAGCGGCTTCGGGACTGGAGAGACCCAGTACTTC. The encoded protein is CATSSGFGTGETQYF.

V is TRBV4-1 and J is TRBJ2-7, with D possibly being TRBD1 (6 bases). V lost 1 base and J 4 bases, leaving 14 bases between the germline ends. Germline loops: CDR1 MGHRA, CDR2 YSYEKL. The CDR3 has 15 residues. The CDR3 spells CASSQGRGSAYEQYF. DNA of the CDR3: TGCGCCAGCAGCCAAGGCAGGGGATCGGCGTACGAGCAGTACTTC.

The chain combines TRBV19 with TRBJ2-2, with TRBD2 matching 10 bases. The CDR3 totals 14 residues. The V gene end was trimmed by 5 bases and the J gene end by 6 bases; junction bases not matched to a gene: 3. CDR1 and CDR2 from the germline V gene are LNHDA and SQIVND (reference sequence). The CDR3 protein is CASSFGLAAGELFF. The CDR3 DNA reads TGTGCCAGTAGTTTCGGACTAGCGGCCGGGGAGCTGTTTTTT.

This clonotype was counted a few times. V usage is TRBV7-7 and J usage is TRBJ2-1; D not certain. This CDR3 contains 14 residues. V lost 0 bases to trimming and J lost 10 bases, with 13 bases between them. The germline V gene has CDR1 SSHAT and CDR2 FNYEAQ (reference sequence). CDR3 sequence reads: CASSLAGNPFEQFF. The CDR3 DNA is TGTGCCAGCAGCTTAGCAGGGAACCCCTTCGAGCAGTTCTTC.

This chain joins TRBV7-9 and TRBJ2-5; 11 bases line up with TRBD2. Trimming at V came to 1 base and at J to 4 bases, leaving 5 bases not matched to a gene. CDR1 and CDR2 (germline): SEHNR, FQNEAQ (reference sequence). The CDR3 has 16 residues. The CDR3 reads CASSLGLAGFGETQYF. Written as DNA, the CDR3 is TGTGCCAGCAGCTTAGGACTAGCGGGGTTCGGAGAGACCCAGTACTTC.

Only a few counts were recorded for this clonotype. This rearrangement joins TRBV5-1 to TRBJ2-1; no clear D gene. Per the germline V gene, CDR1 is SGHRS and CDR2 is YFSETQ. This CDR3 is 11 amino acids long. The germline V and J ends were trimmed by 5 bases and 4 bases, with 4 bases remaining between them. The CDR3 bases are TGCGCCAGCAGGATGTACAATGAGCAGTTCTTC. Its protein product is CASRMYNEQFF.

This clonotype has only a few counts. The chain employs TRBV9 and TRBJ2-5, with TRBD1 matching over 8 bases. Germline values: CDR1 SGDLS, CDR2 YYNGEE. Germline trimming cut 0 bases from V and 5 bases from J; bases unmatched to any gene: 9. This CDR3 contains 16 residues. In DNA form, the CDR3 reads TGTGCCAGCAGCGTAGGGGCAGGGGGCGCGTTGGAGACCCAGTACTTC. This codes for CASSVGAGGALETQYF.

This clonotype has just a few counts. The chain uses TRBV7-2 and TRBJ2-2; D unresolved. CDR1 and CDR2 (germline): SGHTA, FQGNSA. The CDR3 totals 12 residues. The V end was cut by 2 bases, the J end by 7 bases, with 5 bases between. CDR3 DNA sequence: TGTGCCAGCAGCTTATTTGTCGGGGAGCTGTTTTTT. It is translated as CASSLFVGELFF.

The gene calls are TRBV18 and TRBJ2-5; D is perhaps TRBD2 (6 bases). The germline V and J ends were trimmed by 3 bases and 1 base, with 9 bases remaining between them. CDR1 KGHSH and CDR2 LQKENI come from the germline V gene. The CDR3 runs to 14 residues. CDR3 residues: CASSPTGVQETQYF. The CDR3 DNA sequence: TGTGCCAGCTCACCGACGGGGGTCCAAGAGACCCAGTACTTC.